The source of this T cell receptor beta chain is a study of blood T cell repertoires in COVID-19. In the study overall: Sites in the United States, Italy and Spain provided acute and convalescent COVID-19 samples. From T cells, B-cell-depleted T cells, or PBMCs came the material, which was cDNA or gDNA.

This clone was detected a few times. Seattle participants joined during active infection and were tracked over time. As processed by the authors: Reference gene primer amplification in the assay estimated nucleated cell counts. Here immunoSEQ multiplex PCR was the method, and the copy in TCRdb shows in-frame clones only, minus some. V, J and clone size were drawn from that table, and D and trimming were deduced from the DNA. The sample records some 400,000 clones, more than 70% being singletons. The CDR3 is 15 residues long. The junction had 7 bases not matched to a gene; V was cut back by 4 bases and J by 5 bases. From germline, CDR1 is GTSNPN and CDR2 SVGIG (reference sequence).

The receptor comes from a woman aged 25 to 39 with COVID-19, enrolled during active disease. The chain joins TRBV30 to TRBJ2-1; 11 positions agree with TRBD2. The sample comprised peripheral blood. The CDR3 nucleotides read TGTGCCTGGAACGCAGGGACTAGCGGACACAATGAGCAGTTCTTC. This codes for CAWNAGTSGHNEQFF.